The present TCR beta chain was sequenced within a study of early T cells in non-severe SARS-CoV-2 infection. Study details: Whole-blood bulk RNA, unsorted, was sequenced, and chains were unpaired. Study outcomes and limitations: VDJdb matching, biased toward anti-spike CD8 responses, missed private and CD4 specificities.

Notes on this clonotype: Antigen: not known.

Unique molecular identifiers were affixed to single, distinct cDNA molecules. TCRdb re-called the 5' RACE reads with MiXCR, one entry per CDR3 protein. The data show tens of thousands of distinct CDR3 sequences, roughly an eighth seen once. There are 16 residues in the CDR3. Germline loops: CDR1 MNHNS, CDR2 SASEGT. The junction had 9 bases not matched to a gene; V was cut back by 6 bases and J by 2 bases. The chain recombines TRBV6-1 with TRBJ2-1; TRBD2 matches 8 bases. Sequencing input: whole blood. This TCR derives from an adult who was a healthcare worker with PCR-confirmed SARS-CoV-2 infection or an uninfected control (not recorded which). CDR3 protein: CASSVNLAGAYNEQFF. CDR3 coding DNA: TGTGCCAGCAGCGTAAATCTAGCGGGTGCCTACAATGAGCAGTTCTTC.